Many counts were recorded for the clone carrying this T cell receptor (beta chain). The sample is drawn from a study of T cells in Graves' hyperthyroidism and ophthalmopathy. Across the study: Peripheral blood was taken when the disease was first diagnosed, before any treatment began.

Deletions cut 3 bases from V and 6 bases from J, with 14 bases between. The germline CDR1 and CDR2 sequences are DFQATT and SNEGSKA (reference sequence). CDR3 length: 14 amino acids. Stable hyperthyroidism: no ophthalmopathy progression over 18 months of follow-up. Diagnosing involved the use of clinical symptoms, serum thyroxine and TRAb, thyroid ultrasound and orbital computed tomography. RNA transcripts gave rise to amplified TCR beta CDR3 regions. HTBI primers were the set used in a first-round RT-PCR of the TCR CDR3. One entry per CDR3 protein results from TCRdb running MiXCR on the multiplex PCR reads. The table shows about 480,000 distinct CDR3 sequences, with under 15% occurring only once.

This receptor was obtained from a woman under 30 with Graves' hyperthyroidism. The source material was blood. The gene calls are TRBV20-1 and TRBJ1-4; D is unresolved. The CDR3 loop reads CSASARHSDEKLFF. CDR3 DNA: TGCAGTGCTAGTGCTCGGCACTCTGATGAAAAACTGTTTTTT.